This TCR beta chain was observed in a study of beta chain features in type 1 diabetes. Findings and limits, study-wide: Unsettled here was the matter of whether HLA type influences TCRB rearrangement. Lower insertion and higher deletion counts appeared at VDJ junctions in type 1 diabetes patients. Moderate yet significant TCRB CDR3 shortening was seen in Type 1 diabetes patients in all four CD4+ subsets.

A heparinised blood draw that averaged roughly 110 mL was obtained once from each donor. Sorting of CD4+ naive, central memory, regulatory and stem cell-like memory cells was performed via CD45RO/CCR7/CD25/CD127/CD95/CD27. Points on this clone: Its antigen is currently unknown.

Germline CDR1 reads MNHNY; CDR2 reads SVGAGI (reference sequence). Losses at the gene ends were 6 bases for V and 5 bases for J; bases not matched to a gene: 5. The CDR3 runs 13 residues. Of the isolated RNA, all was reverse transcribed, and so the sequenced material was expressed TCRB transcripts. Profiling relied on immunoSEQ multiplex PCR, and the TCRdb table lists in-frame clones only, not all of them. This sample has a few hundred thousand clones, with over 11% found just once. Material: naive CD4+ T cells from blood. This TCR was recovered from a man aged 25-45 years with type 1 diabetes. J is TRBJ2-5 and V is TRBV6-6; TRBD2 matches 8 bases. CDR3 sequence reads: CASRRGAGETQYF. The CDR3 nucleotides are TGTGCCAGCAGGCGGGGGGCCGGGGAGACCCAGTACTTC.